The present entry profiles one T cell receptor (beta chain) with its context. The sample comes from a study of blood T cells in healthy people across ages. The authors ran a second PCR of about 7 to 11 cycles using a sample-barcoded 5' primer and a J-beta primer mix. TCRdb used MiXCR to reprocess the 5' RACE reads, holding one entry per CDR3 protein. The table shows some 1.6 million distinct CDR3 sequences, with almost 35% occurring only once. Trimming removed 6 bases from V and 0 bases from J, with 8 bases in between. The CDR3 runs to 13 residues. Germline values: CDR1 MGHDK, CDR2 SYGVNS. V gene TRBV25-1 combines with J gene TRBJ1-1; no clear D gene. Sequenced material: blood. The TCR sequence derives from a woman in her twenties or thirties in good health. CDR3 protein: CASSRNLNTEAFF. CDR3 sequence (DNA): TGTGCCAGCAGCAGAAATTTGAACACTGAAGCTTTCTTT.